This T cell receptor (beta chain) originates from a study of radiotherapy plus CTLA-4 blockade in lung cancer. About the research overall: Objective responses were observed in 15% to 20% of patients, and disease control was achieved by about 30%. Whole-study results and caveats: Early blood T cell clone dynamics, with interferon-beta, were reported to best predict response. Radiotherapy plus ipilimumab was followed by expansion in blood of tumor-derived TCR clones.

A word on this clone: Its cognate antigen is unknown. A junction end diverges from the germline sequence, so it may reflect a read error.

The CDR3 sequence is 14 residues long. Germline V gene lookup returns CDR1 SGHRS and CDR2 YFSETQ. Assay used: immunoSEQ multiplex PCR; TCRdb lists only in-frame clones, some missing. The sample holds 77,000 or so clones, roughly 74% seen once. Chemo-refractory metastatic non-small-cell lung cancer patients were treated with focal radiation plus CTLA-4 blockade with ipilimumab. The chain combines TRBV5-1 with TRBJ2-5; a possible D gene is TRBD1 (6 bases). This receptor was identified in a human donor with non-small cell lung cancer whose response to radiotherapy plus ipilimumab could not be evaluated. Source: peripheral blood, taken from a patient treated with radiotherapy plus ipilimumab. The CDR3 bases are TGTGCCAGCAGGGGCTTCGTCTACCAAGAGACCCAGTACTTC. This codes for CASRGFVYQETQYF.